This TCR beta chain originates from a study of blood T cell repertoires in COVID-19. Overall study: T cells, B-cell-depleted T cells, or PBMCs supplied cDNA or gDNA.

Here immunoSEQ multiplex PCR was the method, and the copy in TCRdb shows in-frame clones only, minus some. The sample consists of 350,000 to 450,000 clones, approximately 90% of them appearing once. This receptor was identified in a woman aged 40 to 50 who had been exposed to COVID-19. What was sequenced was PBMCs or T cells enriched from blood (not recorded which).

In DNA, the CDR3 is TGTGCCAGCTCACCCCACAGCGGGGAGACCCAGTACTTC. It specifies CASSPHSGETQYF. This chain joins TRBV18 and TRBJ2-5; maybe TRBD2 (6 bases). The CDR3 spans 13 residues. V was shortened by 3 bases and J by 5 bases, with 10 bases between the two germline ends. Germline lookup yields CDR1 KGHSH and CDR2 LQKENI.